This T cell receptor beta chain derives from a study of shared clonotypes between healthy human individuals. Points from the study as a whole: Non-shared clonotypes were found to have lower generation probabilities than the clonotypes that were shared by all four of the sorted-subset donors. The study's rarefaction showed incomplete sorted-subset sequencing despite large depth.

Per the germline V gene, CDR1 is MNHEY and CDR2 is SMNVEV (reference sequence). V lost 3 bases, J lost 7 bases, and 13 bases lay in between. The CDR3 sequence is 13 residues long. As originally analysed: Filtering differed since immunoSEQ provided only junctions, with no quality scores. Sequencing was performed with immunoSEQ multiplex PCR; in TCRdb, only in-frame clones are kept and a portion is missing. V, J and clone size are taken as reported in that table, and D and trimming were inferred from the DNA itself. Among about 580,000 clones listed, roughly 98% were seen once. Points on this clone: Antigen: not known.

CD45RO-negative, CCR7-selected cells formed the naive CD8 fraction, which excluded terminally differentiated effector memory CD45RA+ cells. The chain is built from TRBV27 and TRBJ2-7; the D is unclear. The sample was naive CD8+ T cells sorted from blood. This receptor was obtained from a man aged 25-40 years in good health. CDR3 in DNA: TGTGCCAGCAGTTTTCTGGGTCCCTCTGAGCAGTACTTC. Its translation: CASSFLGPSEQYF.